These 30 T cell receptor beta chains were sequenced from one sample in a study of T cell repertoires in ileal Crohn's disease. Assay: immunoSEQ multiplex PCR; the TCRdb copy retains only in-frame clones and omits some. Of several thousand clones listed, approximately 80% were seen once; the top ten hold just under 3%. Specimen: ileal tissue. These receptors all come from an adult with Crohn's disease.

The J gene is TRBJ2-7, the V gene TRBV14; 9 nucleotides align to TRBD1. The V gene's germline CDR1 is SGHDN and CDR2 FVKESK. J was trimmed by 2 bases and V by 5 bases; bases with no gene match: 10. The CDR3 is 16 amino acids. The DNA of the CDR3 is TGTGCCAGCAGCACGCACCGGGACAGGGTAACCTACGAGCAGTACTTC. Translated, it gives CASSTHRDRVTYEQYF. Combining the CDR3 with reference TRBV14 and TRBJ2-7 gives the whole variable domain EAGVTQFPSHSVIEKGQTVTLRCDPISGHDNLYWYRRVMGKEIKFLLHFVKESKQDESGMPNNRFLAERTGGTYSTLKVQPAELEDSGVYFCASSTHRDRVTYEQYFGPGTRLTVT.

The rearrangement joins TRBV5-1 to TRBJ1-1, with a weak D call TRBD1 (5 bases). This CDR3 spans 15 amino acids. Trimming shortened V by 2 bases and J by 1 base, and 12 bases separated the two germline ends. Germline CDR1 reads SGHRS; CDR2 reads YFSETQ. The CDR3 here is CASSLAGWGNTEAFF. The CDR3 region has the DNA TGCGCCAGCAGCTTAGCAGGGTGGGGGAACACTGAAGCTTTCTTT.

This clone appeared a few times. The chain has TRBV29-1 and TRBJ1-4; tentative D call: TRBD1 (6 bases). In germline, CDR1 is SQVTM, CDR2 ANQGSEA. Trimming shortened V by 5 bases and J by 3 bases, and 10 bases separated the two germline ends. The CDR3 has 13 residues. CDR3 protein: CSVSGVANEKLFF. DNA for the CDR3: TGCAGCGTTTCAGGGGTGGCTAATGAAAAACTGTTTTTT.

J is TRBJ1-2 and V is TRBV7-9, with 8 nucleotides matching TRBD1. Germline V lookup: CDR1 SEHNR, CDR2 FQNEAQ (reference sequence). V gave up 5 bases and J gave up 2 bases; unmatched junction bases: 10. CDR3 size: 16 residues. The CDR3 is CASSLLGQGLNYGYTF. CDR3 sequence (DNA): TGTGCCAGCAGCCTTTTAGGACAGGGCTTAAACTATGGCTACACCTTC.

The chain recombines TRBV28 with TRBJ2-7; 10 bases align to TRBD2. This CDR3 has 16 amino acids. Germline trimming cut 1 base from V and 6 bases from J; bases unmatched to any gene: 9. The V gene's germline CDR1 is MDHEN and CDR2 SYDVKM. The CDR3 region has the DNA TGTGCCAGCAGTTTATTAGCTAGCGGGAGCAAGAGCGAGCAGTACTTC. This codes for CASSLLASGSKSEQYF.

This chain links TRBV7-2 with TRBJ2-7, with 10 bases aligning to TRBD2. Germline V gene lookup returns CDR1 SGHTA and CDR2 FQGNSA. Losses at the gene ends were 1 base for V and 2 bases for J; bases not matched to a gene: 2. The CDR3 totals 15 residues. Written as DNA, the CDR3 is TGTGCCAGCAGCTTAGTTGGGACTAGCGCCTACGAGCAGTACTTC. Its translation: CASSLVGTSAYEQYF.

The chain uses TRBV19 and TRBJ1-1; D remains ambiguous. V lost 6 bases and J lost 4, with 6 bases in between. Germline CDR1 is LNHDA and CDR2 is SQIVND (reference sequence). The CDR3 runs to 11 residues. CDR3 sequence reads: CASRETTEAFF. The CDR3 bases are TGTGCCAGTAGGGAGACCACTGAAGCTTTCTTT.

The chain carries TRBV9 and TRBJ1-4; D might be TRBD1 (5 bases). The CDR3 runs 14 residues. Germline V CDR1 and CDR2: SGDLS, YYNGEE. The V end was cut by 2 bases, the J end by 7 bases, with 12 bases between. CDR3 sequence: CASSVSWGGEKLFF. The CDR3 nucleotides are TGTGCCAGCAGCGTCTCGTGGGGGGGTGAAAAACTGTTTTTT.

The V call is TRBV11-2, the J call TRBJ2-5; TRBD1 might be the D (6 bases). The CDR3 spans 14 residues. Per germline, CDR1 SGHAT and CDR2 FQNNGV. V shed 3 bases and J shed 5 bases, with 13 bases lying between them. Here the CDR3 DNA reads TGTGCCAGCAGCTTTGGTTACAGGGAGGAGACCCAGTACTTC. This gives the protein CASSFGYREETQYF.

The gene calls are TRBV7-8 and TRBJ2-6, with D perhaps matching TRBD2 (6 bases). This CDR3 region has 14 residues. V was cut by 6 bases and J by 3 bases, with 9 bases left in between. Germline loops: CDR1 SGHVS, CDR2 FQNEAQ. The chain's CDR3 is CASRRGFGANVLTF. CDR3 DNA: TGTGCCAGCAGGCGGGGTTTTGGGGCCAACGTCCTGACTTTC.

The chain employs TRBV6-5 and TRBJ2-5, with 7 bases identical to TRBD2. The CDR3 runs to 14 residues. CDR1 and CDR2 (germline): MNHEY, SVGAGI. V gave up 6 bases and J gave up 7 bases; unmatched junction bases: 11. The CDR3 bases are TGTGCCAGCAGCCGACAGTCTTCGGGGGGGACCCAGTACTTC. Protein product: CASSRQSSGGTQYF.

The CDR3 region is CASSFSADTQYF. The CDR3 DNA follows: TGTGCCAGCAGCTTTAGCGCAGATACGCAGTATTTT. This sequence joins TRBV5-4 and TRBJ2-3, with a tentative D call TRBD2 (5 bases). The V gene's germline CDR1 is SGHNT and CDR2 YYREEE (reference sequence). V was clipped by 2 bases and J by 4 bases, with 5 bases between them. CDR3 length: 12 amino acids. Full variable domain (missing parts from reference TRBV5-4 and TRBJ2-3): ETGVTQSPTHLIKTRGQQVTLRCSSQSGHNTVSWYQQALGQGPQFIFQYYREEENGRGNFPPRFSGLQFPNYSSELNVNALELDDSALYLCASSFSADTQYFGPGTRLTVL.

This rearrangement joins TRBV18 to TRBJ2-7, with 8 bases aligning to TRBD2. The germline V gene encodes CDR1 KGHSH and CDR2 LQKENI. The CDR3 extends over 14 amino acids. V was pared by 4 bases and J by 5 bases, with 7 bases of the junction left unmatched. This chain's CDR3 is CASSRSAREDEQYF. In DNA, the CDR3 is TGTGCCAGCTCACGATCTGCGCGGGAGGACGAGCAGTACTTC.

The CDR3 protein is CASSLRRTGEAFF. DNA for the CDR3: TGTGCCAGCAGCTTACGGCGCACCGGGGAAGCTTTCTTT. J is TRBJ1-1 and V is TRBV7-6; D unclear. In germline, CDR1 is SGHVS, CDR2 FNYEAQ. Trimming removed 2 bases at V and 8 bases at J, with 12 bases between. The CDR3 has 13 residues.

The rearrangement joins TRBV27 to TRBJ2-7; TRBD1 aligns across 12 bases. Germline CDR1 is MNHEY and CDR2 is SMNVEV (reference sequence). With V trimmed by 3 bases and J by 5 bases, 5 bases remained unmatched. CDR3 length: 15 residues. In nucleotides, the CDR3 is TGTGCCAGCAGTTTCGGGACAGGGGGCAGGAACGAGCAGTACTTC. It specifies CASSFGTGGRNEQYF.

This clone has a single count. The chain couples TRBV18 to TRBJ2-1; D is ambiguous. CDR1 and CDR2 from the germline V gene are KGHSH and LQKENI. Between the trimmed V and J ends, which lost 3 bases and 0 bases, there was a span of 12 bases. There are 16 residues in the CDR3. The CDR3 nucleotides are TGTGCCAGCTCACCCTATGCCGGGTTCTCCTACAATGAGCAGTTCTTC. Translated: CASSPYAGFSYNEQFF.

This clone was recorded once. This chain joins TRBV6-1 and TRBJ2-5; 7 bases fit TRBD1. The J call may be faulty, since TRBJ2-7 better matches the DNA end. Germline loops: CDR1 MNHNS, CDR2 SASEGT. The CDR3 has 15 amino acids. The CDR3 region has the DNA TGTGCCAGACACCCCAGGGACAGTATTCGTAACGAGCAGTACTTC. Translated: CARHPRDSIRNEQYF.

The chain combines TRBV18 with TRBJ1-6, with D tentatively TRBD1 (6 bases). CDR3 length: 13 amino acids. The V and J ends lost 6 bases and 5 bases respectively, with 8 bases between them. The V gene's germline CDR1 is KGHSH and CDR2 LQKENI. In DNA form, the CDR3 reads TGTGCCAGCTCCGGACAGAATAATTCACCCCTCCACTTT. Translating it yields CASSGQNNSPLHF.

The V gene is TRBV10-3, the J gene TRBJ2-1, with TRBD2 matching over 10 bases. Germline CDR1 reads ENHRY; CDR2 reads SYGVKD. CDR3 length equals 16 residues. Trimming took 8 bases from V and 3 from J; bases not matched to a gene: 10. Here the CDR3 DNA reads TGTGCCATCTCGGGCGCTAGCGGGAGCTTCTACAATGAGCAGTTCTTC. Protein: CAISGASGSFYNEQFF.

This clone was counted only a few times. This sequence joins TRBV6-5 and TRBJ1-3; D is unclear. V gave up 5 bases and J gave up 3 bases, with 5 bases separating them. Germline V lookup: CDR1 MNHEY, CDR2 SVGAGI. This CDR3 is 12 amino acids long. Here the CDR3 DNA reads TGTGCCAGCAGTCGGGATGGAAACACCATATATTTT. Its translation: CASSRDGNTIYF.

The CDR3 loop reads CASSTTGGPGELFF. In nucleotides, the CDR3 is TGTGCCAGCAGCACGACAGGGGGCCCCGGGGAGCTGTTTTTT. The chain combines TRBV7-9 with TRBJ2-2; 10 nucleotides match TRBD1. Germline lookup yields CDR1 SEHNR and CDR2 FQNEAQ (reference sequence). V trimming: 5 bases; J trimming: 6 bases; junction bases outside the gene matches: 3. This CDR3 comprises 14 residues.

The V gene is TRBV5-4, the J gene TRBJ2-7; no clear D. Germline V gene sequence: CDR1 SGHNT, CDR2 YYREEE (reference sequence). This CDR3 comprises 14 residues. V lost 3 bases to trimming and J lost 2 bases, with 12 bases between them. DNA for the CDR3: TGTGCCAGCAGCTCCCGGGTCATACCCTACGAGCAGTACTTC. Amino acid sequence: CASSSRVIPYEQYF.

The chain is built from TRBV29-1 and TRBJ2-7; TRBD1 matches 9 bases. The V and J ends lost 5 bases and 4 bases, in that order; junction bases with no gene match: 6. Germline CDR1 is SQVTM and CDR2 is ANQGSEA. The CDR3 contains 13 residues. The CDR3 is CSVPGQGTYEQYF. CDR3 bases: TGCAGCGTTCCGGGACAGGGAACATACGAGCAGTACTTC.

V is TRBV11-2 and J is TRBJ2-5; TRBD1 might be the D (6 bases). V was shortened by 6 bases and J by 4 bases, with 12 bases between the two germline ends. CDR3 length: 13 amino acids. CDR1 SGHAT and CDR2 FQNNGV come from the germline V gene. The CDR3 sequence: CASSPGHRETQYF. As DNA, the CDR3 is TGTGCCAGCAGTCCGGGACACCGAGAGACCCAGTACTTC.

The chain couples TRBV5-1 to TRBJ2-7; 11 nucleotides agree with TRBD2. The V and J ends lost 4 bases and 2 bases, in that order; junction bases with no gene match: 8. The germline CDR1 and CDR2 sequences are SGHRS and YFSETQ. The CDR3 totals 16 residues. The CDR3: CASSPGLAAYPYEQYF. The CDR3 DNA follows: TGCGCCAGCAGCCCGGGACTAGCGGCATACCCCTACGAGCAGTACTTC. Based on the CDR3 plus reference TRBV5-1 and TRBJ2-7, the full variable domain is KAGVTQTPRYLIKTRGQQVTLSCSPISGHRSVSWYQQTPGQGLQFLFEYFSETQRNKGNFPGRFSGRQFSNSRSEMNVSTLELGDSALYLCASSPGLAAYPYEQYFGPGTRLTVT.

The CDR3 protein is CASSYSAENGYTF. The CDR3 DNA reads TGTGCCAGCAGTTACTCTGCGGAGAATGGCTACACCTTC. The chain couples TRBV6-6 to TRBJ1-2; D gene unclear. V lost 0 bases and J 6 bases, leaving 8 bases between the germline ends. Germline V gene data show CDR1 as MNHNY and CDR2 as SVGAGI (reference sequence). The CDR3 has 13 amino acids.

The V and J genes are TRBV7-8 and TRBJ2-5; TRBD1 agrees at 10 bases. The CDR3 contains 15 residues. The junction had 4 bases not matched to a gene; V was cut back by 1 base and J by 5 bases. Germline V gene data show CDR1 as SGHVS and CDR2 as FQNEAQ. The CDR3 loop reads CASSLVDRGLETQYF. As DNA, the CDR3 is TGTGCCAGCAGCTTAGTAGACAGGGGGCTGGAGACCCAGTACTTC. Drawing the rest from reference TRBV7-8 and TRBJ2-5, the complete variable domain is GAGVSQSPRYKVAKRGQDVALRCDPISGHVSLFWYQQALGQGPEFLTYFQNEAQLDKSGLPSDRFFAERPEGSVSTLKIQRTQQEDSAVYLCASSLVDRGLETQYFGPGTRLLVL.

This clone came up a few times. This chain links TRBV30 with TRBJ2-5, with 13 bases that match TRBD2. CDR3 length: 14 amino acids. Germline-derived CDR1 and CDR2 are GTSNPN and SVGIG (reference sequence). With 1 base clipped from V and 5 bases from J, the junction kept 1 base outside the gene matches. CDR3 sequence: CAWSGLAGGETQYF. DNA of the CDR3: TGTGCCTGGAGTGGACTAGCGGGGGGTGAGACCCAGTACTTC.

The rearrangement joins TRBV11-2 to TRBJ2-3, with 10 bases fitting TRBD2. CDR1 is SGHAT and CDR2 is FQNNGV in the germline V gene. The CDR3 runs to 17 residues. V gave up 0 bases and J gave up 0 bases; unmatched junction bases: 3. CDR3 in amino acids: CASSLELAGSSTDTQYF. In DNA form, the CDR3 reads TGTGCCAGCAGCTTAGAACTAGCGGGATCCAGCACAGATACGCAGTATTTT.

The rearrangement links TRBV10-2 to TRBJ2-1, with 11 bases lining up with TRBD2. J gave up 2 bases and V 8 bases, and 2 bases lay outside the gene matches. The CDR3 covers 14 residues. From germline, CDR1 is WSHSY and CDR2 SAAADI. The CDR3 is CASQGLAAYNEQFF. The CDR3 region has the DNA TGCGCCAGCCAGGGACTAGCGGCCTACAATGAGCAGTTCTTC.